The clone carrying this T cell receptor (beta chain) was found once. What it recognizes is unknown. Generated by immunoSEQ multiplex PCR, the TCRdb table keeps only in-frame clones and is missing some. The data contain over 100,000 clones, about nine tenths of them singletons. This entry belongs to a study of T cell responses to AZD1222 COVID-19 vaccine. Whole-study findings and limits: Just five to seven people given AZD1222 tested seropositive at baseline. White British donors predominated, females outnumbered males, and clonal diversity was possibly underestimated. Two doses of AZD1222 preceded a rise in Spike-specific TCR breadth and depth. Spike-wide vaccine-associated CD4 TCRs dominated at 160-218 and 743-854.

The CDR3 has 13 residues. Trimming took 5 bases from V and 3 from J, leaving 8 bases between them. Germline V gives CDR1 SGHTA, CDR2 FQGNSA. This clonotype originated in an adult in good health. The J gene is TRBJ2-1, the V gene TRBV7-2; D is uncertain. This specimen consisted of peripheral blood, obtained on day 0 of AZD1222 vaccination. CDR3 sequence (DNA): TGTGCCAGCAGCCAAGAAATCTACAATGAGCAGTTCTTC. It is translated as CASSQEIYNEQFF. Filled out from reference TRBV7-2 and TRBJ2-1, the complete variable domain reads GAGVSQSPSNKVTEKGKDVELRCDPISGHTALYWYRQSLGQGLEFLIYFQGNSAPDKSGLPSDRFSAERTGGSVSTLTIQRTQQEDSAVYLCASSQEIYNEQFFGPGTRLTVL.